Shown below are 4 T cell receptor beta chains from a single sample sequenced in a study of blood T cell repertoires in COVID-19. The table came from immunoSEQ multiplex PCR; TCRdb's copy has only in-frame clones and leaves some out. The profile covers about 150,000 clones, with about nine tenths appearing a single time and roughly 6.6% taken by the ten largest. The specimen sequenced was peripheral blood. These receptors were taken from a man older than 75 with acute or convalescent COVID-19.

The V gene is TRBV18, the J gene TRBJ1-2, with D maybe TRBD1 (5 bases). V was pared by 2 bases and J by 4 bases, with 8 bases between. CDR3 length: 13 residues. Germline V gives CDR1 KGHSH, CDR2 LQKENI. The CDR3 here is CASSPDSSYGYTF. The CDR3 nucleotides are TGTGCCAGCTCACCAGACAGCTCCTATGGCTACACCTTC.

For the CDR3, the DNA is TGTGCCAGCAGTGCCCAGGTGAAGCCCCAGCATTTT. Translating gives CASSAQVKPQHF. This sequence joins TRBV28 and TRBJ1-5; D unclear. CDR1 is MDHEN and CDR2 is SYDVKM in the germline V gene. The CDR3 spans 12 residues. V dropped 5 bases and J dropped 8 bases, with 10 bases sitting between them. Drawing the rest from reference TRBV28 and TRBJ1-5, the complete variable domain is DVKVTQSSRYLVKRTGEKVFLECVQDMDHENMFWYRQDPGLGLRLIYFSYDVKMKEKGDIPEGYSVSREKKERFSLILESASTNQTSMYLCASSAQVKPQHFGDGTRLSIL.

The V call is TRBV7-9, the J call TRBJ1-5; TRBD1 agrees at 11 bases. The CDR3 is 15 residues long. Trimming cost V 4 bases and J 7 bases; bases outside gene matches: 6. In germline, CDR1 is SEHNR, CDR2 FQNEAQ (reference sequence). CDR3 amino acids: CASSSGQGAIQPQHF. The CDR3 DNA follows: TGTGCCAGCAGCTCAGGACAGGGGGCCATCCAGCCCCAGCATTTT.

The rearrangement uses TRBV7-9 and TRBJ1-1; D may be TRBD1 (6 bases). Germline V CDR1 and CDR2: SEHNR, FQNEAQ (reference sequence). The CDR3 covers 13 residues. V was shortened by 6 bases and J by 4 bases, with 12 bases between the two germline ends. CDR3 nucleotide sequence: TGTGCCAGCAGTTTACAGGGCAGCACTGAAGCTTTCTTT. Protein product: CASSLQGSTEAFF.